These 25 T cell receptor beta chains share one sample of origin, sequenced in a study of T cell responses to AZD1222 COVID-19 vaccine. Sequencing used immunoSEQ multiplex PCR; TCRdb keeps in-frame clones, though not all of them. The sample consists of approximately 99,000 clones, roughly 85% of them appearing once. This sample comprised peripheral blood, obtained on day 0 of AZD1222 vaccination. The receptors shown here come from an adult in good health.

This chain links TRBV24-1 with TRBJ2-1; TRBD1 agrees at 8 bases. Trimming at V came to 3 bases and at J to 5 bases, leaving 2 bases not matched to a gene. This CDR3 spans 14 amino acids. Germline CDR1 KGHDR, CDR2 SFDVKD. As DNA, the CDR3 is TGTGCCACCAGTGATACAGGGGGGAACAATGAGCAGTTCTTC. Protein sequence: CATSDTGGNNEQFF.

The chain employs TRBV20-1 and TRBJ2-3, with D perhaps matching TRBD1 (5 bases). The CDR3 covers 9 residues. V gave up 8 bases and J gave up 7 bases, with 7 bases separating them. CDR1 is DFQATT and CDR2 is SNEGSKA in the germline V gene (reference sequence). The CDR3 sequence is CSPGYTQYF. The CDR3 region has the DNA TGCAGTCCAGGGTATACGCAGTATTTT.

The rearrangement links TRBV7-9 to TRBJ2-7, with D possibly called TRBD1 or TRBD2 (5 bases each). V dropped 6 bases and J dropped 5 bases, with 14 bases sitting between them. This CDR3 has 13 amino acids. CDR1 is SEHNR, CDR2 FQNEAQ, per germline (reference sequence). This CDR3 is CASSLYGTDEQYF. DNA for the CDR3: TGTGCCAGCAGTCTTTACGGGACGGACGAGCAGTACTTC.

The chain employs TRBV10-1 and TRBJ1-4, with 9 bases that match TRBD1. CDR3 length equals 19 residues. The V gene end was trimmed by 5 bases and the J gene end by 9 bases; junction bases not matched to a gene: 22. Germline V gene lookup returns CDR1 WNHNN and CDR2 SYGVQD (reference sequence). CDR3 nucleotides: TGCGCCAGCAGTCCCAATCCGGGACAGGGCCCCCCGAAATCTAAAAAACTGTTTTTT. Translating it yields CASSPNPGQGPPKSKKLFF.

This rearrangement joins TRBV7-9 to TRBJ1-1; D not certain. There are 12 residues in the CDR3. V lost 8 bases, J lost 2 bases, and 9 bases lay in between. Germline V CDR1 and CDR2: SEHNR, FQNEAQ (reference sequence). CDR3 in DNA: TGTGCCAGCGGAACGGCCAACACTGAAGCTTTCTTT. Translating gives CASGTANTEAFF.

This rearrangement joins TRBV7-8 to TRBJ1-2; unclear D gene. CDR3 length: 15 residues. Germline V gene data show CDR1 as SGHVS and CDR2 as FQNEAQ. With 1 base removed from V and 2 bases from J, the gap between germline ends came to 11 bases. CDR3 sequence reads: CASSLEGTANYGYTF. DNA of the CDR3: TGTGCCAGCAGCTTAGAAGGCACAGCCAACTATGGCTACACCTTC.

The gene calls are TRBV7-9 and TRBJ2-1, with D possibly TRBD2 on 5 matching bases. This CDR3 region has 13 residues. Germline lookup yields CDR1 SEHNR and CDR2 FQNEAQ (reference sequence). V was clipped by 6 bases and J by 9 bases, with 15 bases between them. The CDR3 DNA follows: TGTGCCAGCAGATTAAGCGGACCGGGTGAGCAGTTCTTC. It codes for CASRLSGPGEQFF.

The CDR3 here is CASSESKRGRGGTEAFF. The CDR3 DNA reads as TGCGCCAGCAGTGAGTCGAAGAGGGGGCGCGGCGGCACTGAAGCTTTCTTT. This chain connects TRBV10-1 to TRBJ1-1, with 7 bases that match TRBD1. There are 17 residues in the CDR3. CDR1 is WNHNN, CDR2 SYGVQD, per germline (reference sequence). V lost 0 bases and J lost 4; bases outside the gene matches: 11.

J is TRBJ1-2 and V is TRBV2; unclear D gene. Trimming stripped 0 bases from V and 5 bases from J, with 10 bases between. Germline CDR1 SNHLY, CDR2 FYNNEI. The CDR3 extends over 14 amino acids. The CDR3 DNA sequence: TGTGCCAGCAGTGAAGCGAAGGGAAGGTATGGCTACACCTTC. It yields the protein CASSEAKGRYGYTF.

Concerning this clone: One end of the junction varies from germline; a read error may be responsible. In DNA, the CDR3 is TGTGCCAGCACCGCCGGGGGAAGGGCTGACTATGGCTACACCTTC. Its protein is CASTAGGRADYGYTF. The chain links TRBV5-1 to TRBJ1-2; a possible D gene is TRBD1 (5 bases). Per germline, CDR1 SGHRS and CDR2 YFSETQ. The CDR3 contains 15 residues. Full variable domain (remainder filled in from reference TRBV5-1 and TRBJ1-2): KAGVTQTPRYLIKTRGQQVTLSCSPISGHRSVSWYQQTPGQGLQFLFEYFSETQRNKGNFPGRFSGRQFSNSRSEMNVSTLELGDSALYLCASTAGGRADYGYTFGSGTRLTVV.

This chain connects TRBV27 to TRBJ1-6, with 8 bases matching TRBD1. V shed 9 bases and J 1 base; nucleotides not matched to a gene: 5. The CDR3 sequence is 15 residues long. CDR1 MNHEY and CDR2 SMNVEV come from the germline V gene (reference sequence). The CDR3 loop is CASNRGNSYNSPLHF. DNA of the CDR3: TGTGCCAGTAACAGGGGGAATTCCTATAATTCACCCCTCCACTTT.

V gene TRBV6-2 or TRBV6-3 combines with J gene TRBJ2-5, with 12 bases identical to TRBD1. After removal of 6 bases from V and 2 bases from J, the junction contained 10 bases not matched to a gene. The CDR3 runs 17 residues. In germline, CDR1 is MNHEY, CDR2 SVGEGT. The CDR3 DNA reads TGTGCCAGCAGCCCGGGACAGGGGGCCTTGGCGCAAGAGACCCAGTACTTC. Encoded protein: CASSPGQGALAQETQYF.

This chain connects TRBV7-6 to TRBJ2-7; D is unclear. From germline, CDR1 is SGHVS and CDR2 FNYEAQ. Trimming left V 0 bases short and J 7 bases short, with 10 bases between. This CDR3 is built from 13 residues. CDR3 nucleotide sequence: TGTGCCAGCAGCTTAGCGCCCTCGAGGGAGCAGTACTTC. Translation: CASSLAPSREQYF. Full variable domain (missing parts from reference TRBV7-6 and TRBJ2-7): GAGVSQSPRYKVTKRGQDVALRCDPISGHVSLYWYRQALGQGPEFLTYFNYEAQQDKSGLPNDRFSAERPEGSISTLTIQRTEQRDSAMYRCASSLAPSREQYFGPGTRLTVT.

In DNA, the CDR3 is TGTGCCAGCTCACCCTTTACAGGGGGATACAATGAGCAGTTCTTC. Amino acids: CASSPFTGGYNEQFF. The chain recombines TRBV18 with TRBJ2-1, with 8 nucleotides matching TRBD1. The CDR3 extends over 15 amino acids. V was pared by 3 bases and J by 4 bases, with 5 bases of the junction left unmatched. CDR1 and CDR2 from the germline V gene are KGHSH and LQKENI.

The chain is built from TRBV5-5 and TRBJ1-2, with 12 bases matching TRBD1. V shed 3 bases, J shed 12 bases, and the junction held 9 bases outside the gene matches. The CDR3 covers 14 residues. Germline V gene data show CDR1 as SGHKS and CDR2 as YYEKEE (reference sequence). CDR3 sequence reads: CASSWGTGGALHTF. In DNA, the CDR3 is TGTGCCAGCAGCTGGGGGACAGGGGGCGCTTTGCACACCTTC.

The CDR3 DNA reads as TGCGCCAGCAGGGATAGATTTAGCTCCTACGAGCAGTACTTC. It yields the protein CASRDRFSSYEQYF. This chain uses TRBV5-1 with TRBJ2-7; D is undetermined. Trimming removed 5 bases from V and 0 bases from J, with 12 bases in between. CDR1 and CDR2 from the germline V gene are SGHRS and YFSETQ. The CDR3 runs to 14 residues.

In its sample, this clone was seen a few times. This chain links TRBV28 with TRBJ1-1; D is uncertain. With 2 bases removed from V and 4 bases from J, the gap between germline ends came to 2 bases. The CDR3 covers 11 residues. Per the germline V gene, CDR1 is MDHEN and CDR2 is SYDVKM. The CDR3 nucleotides read TGTGCCAGCAGTTTAGGCACTGAAGCTTTCTTT. It specifies CASSLGTEAFF. Variable domain in full (rest from reference TRBV28 and TRBJ1-1): DVKVTQSSRYLVKRTGEKVFLECVQDMDHENMFWYRQDPGLGLRLIYFSYDVKMKEKGDIPEGYSVSREKKERFSLILESASTNQTSMYLCASSLGTEAFFGQGTRLTVV.

The chain is built from TRBV6-5 and TRBJ1-5, with 8 bases matching TRBD1. Unmatched junction bases numbered 2, after V lost 6 bases and J lost 1 base. CDR1 is MNHEY and CDR2 is SVGAGI in the germline V gene. CDR3 length equals 14 residues. CDR3 amino acids: CASSDRGSNQPQHF. The DNA for the CDR3 is TGTGCCAGCAGCGACAGGGGCAGCAATCAGCCCCAGCATTTT.

V and J are TRBV11-1 and TRBJ2-2; D not resolved. The ends were cut back, 1 base at V and 1 base at J, with 4 bases in the middle. Looked up from germline, CDR1 is SGHAT and CDR2 is FQDESV (reference sequence). This CDR3 has 14 residues. CDR3 sequence: CASSLDGNTGELFF. CDR3 DNA: TGTGCCAGCAGCTTAGACGGGAACACCGGGGAGCTGTTTTTT.

V gene TRBV5-4 combines with J gene TRBJ1-2, with a tentative D call TRBD1 (6 bases). This CDR3 contains 13 residues. CDR1 and CDR2 (germline): SGHNT, YYREEE (reference sequence). V was trimmed by 0 bases and J by 6 bases, leaving 9 bases between them. This CDR3 reads CASSLESGDGYTF. DNA of the CDR3: TGTGCCAGCAGCTTGGAGTCAGGGGATGGCTACACCTTC.

V gene TRBV9 combines with J gene TRBJ1-2; 10 positions match TRBD1. Germline lookup yields CDR1 SGDLS and CDR2 YYNGEE. This CDR3 spans 15 amino acids. The ends lost 4 bases at V and 4 bases at J; junction bases unmatched: 7. Here the CDR3 DNA reads TGTGCCAGCAGCCCCCGGACAGGGGGGTTCTATGGCTACACCTTC. Residues: CASSPRTGGFYGYTF. The entire variable domain, with the rest obtained from reference TRBV9 and TRBJ1-2, is as follows: DSGVTQTPKHLITATGQRVTLRCSPRSGDLSVYWYQQSLDQGLQFLIQYYNGEERAKGNILERFSAQQFPDLHSELNLSSLELGDSALYFCASSPRTGGFYGYTFGSGTRLTVV.

This clone came up a few times. The chain carries TRBV4-2 and TRBJ1-5; D perhaps matches TRBD1 (6 bases). CDR1 is LGHNA, CDR2 YNFKEQ, per germline. V lost 1 base and J 6 bases, leaving 10 bases between the germline ends. This CDR3 comprises 14 residues. The CDR3 bases are TGTGCCAGCAGCCAAGGAACAGGGACTCAGCCCCAGCATTTT. Translated: CASSQGTGTQPQHF.

A note on this clone: One junction end disagrees with the germline gene, perhaps due to a read error. The chain couples TRBV2 to TRBJ1-2; D might be TRBD1 (6 bases). This CDR3 contains 14 residues. CDR1 and CDR2 (germline): SNHLY, FYNNEI. CDR3 protein: CASSDRQVANGYTF. The CDR3 DNA reads as TGTGCCAGCAGCGACCGACAGGTCGCTAATGGGTACACCTTC. Using reference TRBV2 and TRBJ1-2 for the parts outside the CDR3, the full variable domain is EPEVTQTPSHQVTQMGQEVILRCVPISNHLYFYWYRQILGQKVEFLVSFYNNEISEKSEIFDDQFSVERPDGSNFTLKIRSTKLEDSAMYFCASSDRQVANGYTFGSGTRLTVV.

Only a few counts were recorded for this clone. The V call is TRBV19, the J call TRBJ1-6; no reliable D call. CDR1 and CDR2 from the germline V gene are LNHDA and SQIVND (reference sequence). The V end was cut by 6 bases, the J end by 5 bases, with 14 bases between. The CDR3 totals 15 residues. The CDR3 is CASRDRIADNSPLHF. CDR3 bases: TGTGCCAGTAGGGACCGAATCGCTGATAATTCACCCCTCCACTTT.

V and J are TRBV10-3 and TRBJ2-2; D is uncertain. This CDR3 comprises 14 residues. Germline V gene data show CDR1 as ENHRY and CDR2 as SYGVKD. V dropped 6 bases and J dropped 5 bases, with 13 bases sitting between them. CDR3 nucleotides: TGTGCCATCAGGCCGGGTACCGGTACCGGGGAGCTGTTTTTT. Protein sequence: CAIRPGTGTGELFF.